A single sample gave rise to the 30 T cell receptor beta chains below, sequenced in a study of metastatic and nonmetastatic thyroid tumors. TCRdb reanalyzed the PCR reads via MiXCR. The table records 21,000 or so clones, about 20% of them present only once. Thyroid surgery had not been preceded by any treatment in any patient. The sample was blood. The receptors originated from a female donor with papillary thyroid cancer or a benign thyroid nodule (not recorded which). Some clones in this sample may be carry-over from other donors' samples.

The chain couples TRBV28 to TRBJ1-5, with D maybe TRBD1 (6 bases). Germline CDR1 reads MDHEN; CDR2 reads SYDVKM. V was cut by 5 bases and J by 3 bases, with 8 bases left in between. There are 13 residues in the CDR3. CDR3 sequence reads: CASSGQYNQPQHF. CDR3 bases: TGTGCCAGCAGTGGACAGTACAATCAGCCCCAGCATTTT.

This clone occurred many times. The chain has TRBV5-4 and TRBJ2-7; 9 bases are shared with TRBD2. This CDR3 is 16 amino acids long. Per germline, CDR1 SGHNT and CDR2 YYREEE (reference sequence). With V trimmed by 5 bases and J by 2 bases, 11 bases remained unmatched. The CDR3 is CASSRASGDTTYEQYF. The CDR3 DNA sequence: TGTGCCAGCAGTAGGGCTAGCGGGGATACTACCTACGAGCAGTACTTC.

This clone is medium-sized. J is TRBJ1-5 and V is TRBV6-1, with unresolved D. The length of the CDR3 is 12 residues. Trimming pared 6 bases from V and 2 bases from J, leaving 5 bases between. Germline lookup yields CDR1 MNHNS and CDR2 SASEGT. CDR3 nucleotide sequence: TGTGCCAGCAGACACCGCAATCAGCCCCAGCATTTT. Amino acids: CASRHRNQPQHF.

This sequence joins TRBV20-1 and TRBJ2-1; 10 bases align to TRBD2. Losses at the gene ends were 6 bases for V and 4 bases for J; bases not matched to a gene: 9. Germline V CDR1 and CDR2: DFQATT, SNEGSKA (reference sequence). The length of the CDR3 is 15 residues. Here the CDR3 DNA reads TGCAGTGCCTATAGCGGGAGGTTTTGGTACAATGAGCAGTTCTTC. Its protein is CSAYSGRFWYNEQFF.

This clone is categorized as medium-sized. The V gene is TRBV12-3 or TRBV12-4, the J gene TRBJ2-2; D ambiguous. V was shortened by 5 bases and J by 4 bases, with 5 bases between the two germline ends. The CDR3 is 12 amino acids. CDR3 bases: TGTGCCAGCAGTCCGATCACCGGGGAGCTGTTTTTT. It encodes CASSPITGELFF.

This clone was detected ten times or more. A read error may explain this, as a much larger clone is one base away. This rearrangement joins TRBV20-1 to TRBJ1-2; 8 bases map to TRBD1. There are 15 residues in the CDR3. Trimming took 4 bases from V and 1 from J; bases not matched to a gene: 8. Germline V gives CDR1 DFQATT, CDR2 SNEGSKA (reference sequence). CDR3 protein: CSATHAGGGNYGYTF. CDR3 DNA sequence: TGCAGTGCTACTCATGCAGGGGGCGGTAACTATGGCTACACCTTC.

This clone came up many times. This sequence joins TRBV29-1 and TRBJ1-2, with a weak D call TRBD1 (6 bases). Per the germline V gene, CDR1 is SQVTM and CDR2 is ANQGSEA. Trimming shortened V by 5 bases and J by 13 bases, and 23 bases separated the two germline ends. CDR3 size: 13 residues. CDR3 nucleotides: TGCAGCGTTTCCTCTCCCTCGAGACAGGTTCTCACCTTC. Translated, it gives CSVSSPSRQVLTF.

The sample holds a few counts of this clone. This may arise from a read error, as a much more abundant clone is one base away. The rearrangement uses TRBV4-1 and TRBJ2-2, with 7 nucleotides matching TRBD2. The CDR3 loop spans 16 amino acids. Per the germline V gene, CDR1 is MGHRA and CDR2 is YSYEKL. The CDR3, as DNA: TGCGCCAGCAGAAGGGCTAGCGGCTATAACACCGGGGAGCTGCTTTTT. Amino acids: CASRRASGYNTGELLF.

The chain recombines TRBV20-1 with TRBJ2-1, with unresolved D. Germline V gene sequence: CDR1 DFQATT, CDR2 SNEGSKA (reference sequence). The CDR3 has 12 residues. Trimming removed 6 bases at V and 2 bases at J, with 8 bases between. For the CDR3, the DNA is TGCAGTGCCATAGTTACCTACAATGAGCAGTTCTTC. This translates into CSAIVTYNEQFF.

This clone was found many times. The chain carries TRBV20-1 and TRBJ2-7; D perhaps matches TRBD2 (7 bases). CDR1 is DFQATT, CDR2 SNEGSKA, per germline (reference sequence). Trimming took off 7 bases at V and 3 bases at J, with 16 bases between the two ends. The CDR3 has 13 residues. The CDR3 DNA follows: TGCAGTGGGGCGGGGGCAGATATCTACGAGCAGTACTTC. Translation: CSGAGADIYEQYF.

The CDR3 sequence is CASRLETGGSGELFF. Written as DNA, the CDR3 is TGCGCCAGCAGACTAGAGACAGGGGGGTCCGGGGAGCTGTTTTTT. This chain uses TRBV5-1 with TRBJ2-2; TRBD1 aligns across 9 bases. Germline V lookup: CDR1 SGHRS, CDR2 YFSETQ. V gave up 5 bases and J gave up 6 bases; unmatched junction bases: 8. The CDR3 is 15 amino acids.

In its sample, this clone was seen many times. The V call is TRBV11-3, the J call TRBJ2-5, with 14 bases matching TRBD2. Germline CDR1 and CDR2: SGHNT and YENEEA. The CDR3 covers 16 residues. V lost 4 bases, J lost 5 bases, and 6 bases stayed unmatched. This chain's CDR3 is CASSSRTSGGFETQYF. The CDR3 region has the DNA TGTGCCAGCAGCTCTAGGACTAGCGGGGGGTTTGAGACCCAGTACTTC.

The rearrangement joins TRBV20-1 to TRBJ2-3; no firm D call. The germline gives CDR1 DFQATT, CDR2 SNEGSKA (reference sequence). V was pared by 7 bases and J by 5 bases, with 16 bases between. The CDR3 is made up of 13 amino acids. The CDR3 reads CSVPLRSGDTQYF. Here the CDR3 DNA reads TGCAGTGTCCCACTAAGGTCAGGAGATACGCAGTATTTT.

This clone was seen only a few times. At one end, the junction sequence differs from germline, possibly due to a read error. The rearrangement joins TRBV10-2 to TRBJ2-5, with a weak D call TRBD2 (5 bases). CDR1 and CDR2 (germline): WSHSY, SAAADI. The CDR3 is 15 amino acids. The CDR3 DNA reads as TGCTCCAGCAGTGAGGGCCTCCCCATCCAAGAGACCCATTACTTC. This sequence encodes CSSSEGLPIQETHYF.

This clone was seen repeatedly, ten times or more. This chain links TRBV20-1 with TRBJ2-1, with 8 bases lining up with TRBD1. Germline-derived CDR1 and CDR2 are DFQATT and SNEGSKA (reference sequence). The ends lost 6 bases at V and 4 bases at J; junction bases unmatched: 5. This CDR3 comprises 13 residues. The CDR3 reads CSAPTGGYNEQFF. The CDR3 region has the DNA TGCAGTGCCCCCACAGGGGGATACAATGAGCAGTTCTTC.

Ten or more counts support this clone. The CDR3 coding sequence is TGTGCCAGCTCTCGCGAACCCAACTCCTACGAGCAGTACTTC. Translating gives CASSREPNSYEQYF. V gene TRBV18 combines with J gene TRBJ2-7; D uncertain. The CDR3 spans 14 residues. Trimming left V 6 bases short and J 0 bases short, with 12 bases between. Germline V gene data show CDR1 as KGHSH and CDR2 as LQKENI.

Many counts were recorded for this clone. The rearrangement joins TRBV6-1 to TRBJ2-4, with D perhaps matching TRBD1 (5 bases). CDR1 MNHNS and CDR2 SASEGT come from the germline V gene. Trimming took 5 bases from V and 10 from J, leaving 12 bases between them. The CDR3 runs 12 residues. The CDR3 region is CASSLASGIQYF. For the CDR3, the DNA is TGTGCCAGCAGTTTGGCTTCAGGGATTCAGTACTTC.

This clone came up many times. The chain has TRBV5-8 and TRBJ1-2, with no clear D. Germline V gene sequence: CDR1 SGHTS, CDR2 YDEGEE. V was trimmed by 1 base and J by 4 bases, leaving 11 bases between them. CDR3 length: 14 residues. DNA for the CDR3: TGTGCCAGCAGCTTGCCCGGCGGAAGCTATGGCTACACCTTC. Translation: CASSLPGGSYGYTF.

This clone was detected many times. The chain uses TRBV5-1 and TRBJ2-5; D might be TRBD2 (5 bases). The CDR3 is 13 residues long. Looked up from germline, CDR1 is SGHRS and CDR2 is YFSETQ. V lost 4 bases, J lost 5 bases, and 12 bases lay in between. The CDR3 spells CASSPRIAETQYF. Written as DNA, the CDR3 is TGCGCCAGCAGCCCTAGGATAGCGGAGACCCAGTACTTC.

This clone was seen ten or more times. The chain uses TRBV11-3 and TRBJ2-5, with D unresolved. Trimming removed 0 bases from V and 9 bases from J, with 14 bases in between. Germline CDR1 reads SGHNT; CDR2 reads YENEEA. This CDR3 is 14 amino acids long. As DNA, the CDR3 is TGTGCCAGCAGCTTAGATCCCTTAGATGTGTCCCAGTACTTC. Translated, it gives CASSLDPLDVSQYF.

A note on this clone: One end of the junction is discordant with germline, which a read error may explain. V and J are TRBV20-1 and TRBJ2-7; D possibly corresponds to TRBD1 (6 bases). The CDR3 is 13 residues long. Germline assignment: CDR1 DFQATT and CDR2 SNEGSKA (reference sequence). The CDR3 nucleotides are TGCAGTGACTCCGGGACACTCTCCTACGAGCAGTACTTT. It translates to CSDSGTLSYEQYF.

This clone is medium-sized by share. V and J are TRBV28 and TRBJ2-5; D not certain. The CDR3 runs 13 residues. Trimming shortened V by 3 bases and J by 5 bases, and 10 bases separated the two germline ends. Germline lookup yields CDR1 MDHEN and CDR2 SYDVKM. The CDR3 sequence: CASSFPAQETQYF. CDR3 DNA: TGTGCCAGCAGTTTCCCTGCTCAGGAGACCCAGTACTTC.

With respect to this clone: The junction differs from germline at one of its ends, possibly a read error. For the CDR3, the DNA is TGTGCCAGCAGCTTAGATTGTTTCAGGGTTGAAAAACTGCTTTTT. Amino acids: CASSLDCFRVEKLLF. The chain has TRBV11-2 and TRBJ1-4; a possible D gene is TRBD1 (5 bases). The germline CDR1 and CDR2 sequences are SGHAT and FQNNGV. The CDR3 totals 15 residues.

The chain uses TRBV7-2 and TRBJ1-3, with 8 bases fitting TRBD1. Germline CDR1 is SGHTA and CDR2 is FQGNSA. V dropped 0 bases and J dropped 0; count of bases not matched to a gene: 10. The CDR3 loop spans 19 amino acids. The CDR3 loop reads CASSLAFQGATSSGNTIYF. CDR3 in DNA: TGTGCCAGCAGCTTAGCGTTCCAGGGGGCGACTTCCTCTGGAAACACCATATATTTT.

This clone came up many times. The J gene is TRBJ2-7, the V gene TRBV30; 10 nucleotides line up with TRBD2. The CDR3 is made up of 14 amino acids. The V segment lost 5 bases and the J segment 1 base; nucleotides outside the gene matches: 5. Germline CDR1 GTSNPN, CDR2 SVGIG (reference sequence). CDR3 bases: TGTGCCTGGTCTAGCGGGAGAGGGTCCTACGAGCAGTACTTC. Protein product: CAWSSGRGSYEQYF.

In regard to this clone: An end of the junction does not agree with germline; a read error may underlie this. This chain links TRBV6-1 with TRBJ2-2; D may match TRBD1 or TRBD2 (6 bases each). Germline CDR1 reads MNHNS; CDR2 reads SASEGT. This CDR3 is built from 17 residues. The CDR3 protein is CASSEIAGGRGTVELFF. Here the CDR3 DNA reads TGTGCCAGCAGTGAAATAGCTGGGGGGCGGGGCACCGTGGAGCTGTTTTTT.

Worth noting for this clone: One end of the junction does not line up with germline, which may come from a read error. V gene TRBV12-3 or TRBV12-4 combines with J gene TRBJ2-3; no clear D gene. The CDR3 consists of 15 residues. This chain's CDR3 is CVSSWKGASTDTQYF. CDR3 nucleotides: TGTGTCAGCAGTTGGAAGGGTGCTAGCACAGATACGCAGTATTTT.

This clone occurred many times. J is TRBJ2-3 and V is TRBV29-1; D uncertain. Germline CDR1 and CDR2: SQVTM and ANQGSEA. V was pared by 4 bases and J by 6 bases, with 5 bases between. The CDR3 consists of 10 residues. The CDR3 spells CSVAGDTQYF. As DNA, the CDR3 is TGCAGCGTTGCGGGCGATACGCAGTATTTT.

The chain links TRBV30 to TRBJ2-2, with 7 bases fitting TRBD1. The CDR3 is made up of 15 amino acids. The germline CDR1 and CDR2 sequences are GTSNPN and SVGIG (reference sequence). With 3 bases clipped from V and 3 bases from J, the junction kept 7 bases outside the gene matches. The CDR3: CAWSSRGLHTGELFF. The CDR3 nucleotides read TGTGCCTGGAGCTCGAGGGGGCTACACACCGGGGAGCTGTTTTTT.

Many counts were recorded for this clone. The chain has TRBV24-1 and TRBJ2-7; a weak D match, TRBD2 (6 bases). Germline loops: CDR1 KGHDR, CDR2 SFDVKD. Trimming took 4 bases from V and 1 from J, leaving 10 bases between them. This CDR3 is built from 14 residues. The CDR3 protein is CATSDTSTSYEQYF. The CDR3 DNA reads as TGTGCCACCAGTGACACTAGCACTTCCTACGAGCAGTACTTC.